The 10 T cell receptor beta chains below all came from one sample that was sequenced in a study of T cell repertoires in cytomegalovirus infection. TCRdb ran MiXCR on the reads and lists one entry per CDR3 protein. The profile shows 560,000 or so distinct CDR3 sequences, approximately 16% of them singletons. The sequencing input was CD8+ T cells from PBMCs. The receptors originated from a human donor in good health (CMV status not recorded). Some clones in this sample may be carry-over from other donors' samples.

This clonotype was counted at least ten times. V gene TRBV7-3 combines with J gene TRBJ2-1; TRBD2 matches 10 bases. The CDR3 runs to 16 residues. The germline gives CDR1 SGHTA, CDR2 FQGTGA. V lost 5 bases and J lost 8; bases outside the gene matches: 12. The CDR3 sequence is CASSPLAGGMNDEQFF. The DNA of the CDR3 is TGTGCCAGCAGCCCCTTAGCGGGGGGCATGAATGATGAGCAGTTCTTC.

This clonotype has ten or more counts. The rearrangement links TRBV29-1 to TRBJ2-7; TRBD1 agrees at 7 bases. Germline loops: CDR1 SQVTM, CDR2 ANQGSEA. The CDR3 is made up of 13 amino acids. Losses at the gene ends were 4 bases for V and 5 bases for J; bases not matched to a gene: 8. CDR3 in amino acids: CSVVQGTVNEQYF. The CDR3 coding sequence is TGCAGCGTTGTACAGGGGACGGTGAACGAGCAGTACTTC.

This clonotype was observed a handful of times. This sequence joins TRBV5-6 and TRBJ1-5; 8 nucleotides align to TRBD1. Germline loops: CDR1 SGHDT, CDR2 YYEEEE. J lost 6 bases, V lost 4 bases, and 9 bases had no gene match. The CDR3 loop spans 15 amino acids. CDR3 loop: CASSPGQAGGQPQHF. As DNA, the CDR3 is TGTGCCAGCAGCCCGGGACAGGCTGGCGGTCAGCCCCAGCATTTT.

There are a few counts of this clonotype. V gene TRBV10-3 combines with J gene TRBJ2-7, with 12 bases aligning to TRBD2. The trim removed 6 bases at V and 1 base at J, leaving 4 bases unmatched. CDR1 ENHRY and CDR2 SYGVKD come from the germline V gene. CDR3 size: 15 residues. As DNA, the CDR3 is TGTGCCATCAGGAGAACTAGCGGGGGGTCCTACGAGCAGTACTTC. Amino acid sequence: CAIRRTSGGSYEQYF.

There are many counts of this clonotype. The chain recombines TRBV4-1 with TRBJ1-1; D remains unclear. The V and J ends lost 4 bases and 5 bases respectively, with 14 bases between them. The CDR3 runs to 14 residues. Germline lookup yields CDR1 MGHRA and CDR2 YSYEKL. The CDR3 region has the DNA TGCGCCAGCAGCCCCCGCGGGCCTGGAACTGAAGCTTTCTTT. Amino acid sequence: CASSPRGPGTEAFF.

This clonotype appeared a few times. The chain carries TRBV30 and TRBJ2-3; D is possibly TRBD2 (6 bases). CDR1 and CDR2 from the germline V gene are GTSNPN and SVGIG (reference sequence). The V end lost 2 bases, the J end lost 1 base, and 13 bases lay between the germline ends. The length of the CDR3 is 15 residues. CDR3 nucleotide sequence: TGTGCCTGGAGTCCCCAAGGAGGGGGCACAGATACGCAGTATTTT. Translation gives CAWSPQGGGTDTQYF.

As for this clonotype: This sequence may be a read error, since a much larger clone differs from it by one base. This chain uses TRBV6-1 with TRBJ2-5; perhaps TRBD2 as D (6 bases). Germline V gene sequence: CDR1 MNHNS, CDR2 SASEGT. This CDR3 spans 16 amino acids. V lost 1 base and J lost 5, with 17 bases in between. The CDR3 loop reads CASSEEGLTPLETQYF. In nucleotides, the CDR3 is TGTGCCAGCAGTGAAGAGGGACTTACCCCGCTGGAGACCCAGTACTTC.

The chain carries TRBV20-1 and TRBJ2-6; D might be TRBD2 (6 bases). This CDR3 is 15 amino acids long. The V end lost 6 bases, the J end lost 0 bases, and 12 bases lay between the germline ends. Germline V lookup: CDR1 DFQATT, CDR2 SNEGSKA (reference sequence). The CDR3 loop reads CSAGTPSSGANVLTF. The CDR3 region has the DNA TGCAGTGCGGGGACTCCAAGCTCTGGGGCCAACGTCCTGACTTTC.

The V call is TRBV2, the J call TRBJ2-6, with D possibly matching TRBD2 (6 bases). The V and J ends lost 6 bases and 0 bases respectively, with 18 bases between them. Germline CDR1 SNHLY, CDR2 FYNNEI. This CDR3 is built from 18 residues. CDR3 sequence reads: CASRDFPGLNSGANVLTF. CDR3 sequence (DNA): TGTGCCAGCAGGGACTTCCCGGGACTCAACTCTGGGGCCAACGTCCTGACTTTC.

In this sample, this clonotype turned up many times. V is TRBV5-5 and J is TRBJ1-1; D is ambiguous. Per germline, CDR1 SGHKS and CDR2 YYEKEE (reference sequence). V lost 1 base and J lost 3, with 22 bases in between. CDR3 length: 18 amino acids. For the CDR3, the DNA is TGTGCCAGCAGCTTGCGGTTCCCCTTGGCCAGTTCTGACACTGAAGCTTTCTTT. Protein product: CASSLRFPLASSDTEAFF.